Listed here are 17 T cell receptor beta chains from one sample, sequenced in a study of cytomegalovirus exposure and HLA in healthy donors. Use of 60 Vbeta and 13 Jbeta primers characterized the PCR. Clones were sequenced by immunoSEQ multiplex PCR, and TCRdb holds only the in-frame ones, with some missing. Listed are about 46,000 clones; roughly 0.99% falls within the top ten. Sequencing input: PBMCs. The receptor set was obtained from a woman between 40 and 50 years old in good health and CMV-seronegative.

This chain uses TRBV29-1 with TRBJ1-2, with D maybe TRBD1 (6 bases). Germline V gene data show CDR1 as SQVTM and CDR2 as ANQGSEA. The V and J ends lost 6 bases and 0 bases respectively, with 17 bases between them. This CDR3 comprises 15 residues. The CDR3 DNA is TGCAGCGTAACCCTACAGGGACGGCCTAACTATGGCTACACCTTC. This translates into CSVTLQGRPNYGYTF.

The chain combines TRBV9 with TRBJ1-2; D gene uncertain. V gave up 2 bases and J gave up 8 bases, with 22 bases separating them. The CDR3 loop spans 16 amino acids. In germline, CDR1 is SGDLS, CDR2 YYNGEE. The CDR3 bases are TGTGCCAGCAGCGTGTCGGCCAGGTCAGACGGCGGGGGCTACACCTTC. This encodes CASSVSARSDGGGYTF. The entire variable domain, with the rest obtained from reference TRBV9 and TRBJ1-2, is as follows: DSGVTQTPKHLITATGQRVTLRCSPRSGDLSVYWYQQSLDQGLQFLIQYYNGEERAKGNILERFSAQQFPDLHSELNLSSLELGDSALYFCASSVSARSDGGGYTFGSGTRLTVV.

This sequence joins TRBV7-2 and TRBJ1-5; D might be TRBD1 (5 bases). CDR1 and CDR2 (germline): SGHTA, FQGNSA. This CDR3 has 15 amino acids. The ends were cut back, 1 base at V and 8 bases at J, with 15 bases in the middle. CDR3 coding DNA: TGTGCCAGCAGCTTAGTCGGCGGGGCTGGCAAGCCCCAGCATTTT. Translating it yields CASSLVGGAGKPQHF.

The J gene is TRBJ2-5, the V gene TRBV9; 7 bases agree with TRBD1. V was pared by 2 bases and J by 4 bases, with 2 bases of the junction left unmatched. The CDR3 sequence is 13 residues long. The germline CDR1 and CDR2 sequences are SGDLS and YYNGEE. DNA of the CDR3: TGTGCCAGCAGCGTCAGACAGGGAGAGACCCAGTACTTC. Protein product: CASSVRQGETQYF.

This chain joins TRBV4-2 and TRBJ2-3, with 10 nucleotides matching TRBD2. The CDR3 has 17 residues. The germline V gene has CDR1 LGHNA and CDR2 YNFKEQ. V shed 0 bases, J shed 4 bases, and the junction held 7 bases outside the gene matches. DNA for the CDR3: TGTGCCAGCAGCCAAGATATTTCGCTAGCGGGGGCAGATACGCAGTATTTT. It specifies CASSQDISLAGADTQYF.

This chain joins TRBV28 and TRBJ1-1; 7 bases fit TRBD1. Germline loops: CDR1 MDHEN, CDR2 SYDVKM. J gave up 1 base and V 6 bases, and 11 bases lay outside the gene matches. This CDR3 region has 16 residues. The CDR3 here is CASSRRQGTGNTEAFF. The CDR3 DNA is TGTGCCAGCAGCCGTCGACAGGGAACGGGGAACACTGAAGCTTTCTTT.

In DNA form, the CDR3 reads TGTGCCAGCAGCAAAGGAAGGATAGACAGGGACTATGGCTACACCTTC. It translates to CASSKGRIDRDYGYTF. The chain has TRBV21-1 and TRBJ1-2; the table gives TRBD1 as D, unverified against the DNA. TRBV21-1 is tagged as a pseudogene. There are 16 residues in the CDR3.

V and J are TRBV7-3 and TRBJ2-1, with a possible D match to TRBD2 (6 bases). Between the trimmed V and J ends, which lost 5 bases and 10 bases, there was a span of 15 bases. Germline V gene sequence: CDR1 SGHTA, CDR2 FQGTGA. This CDR3 spans 13 amino acids. The CDR3 nucleotides are TGTGCCAGCAGCCAAAATCAGGGAGGAGAGCAGTTCTTC. Encoded protein: CASSQNQGGEQFF.

The chain joins TRBV7-2 to TRBJ2-7; 12 nucleotides line up with TRBD2. Germline V lookup: CDR1 SGHTA, CDR2 FQGNSA. CDR3 length: 15 amino acids. Unmatched junction bases numbered 6, after V lost 7 bases and J lost 2 bases. The CDR3 nucleotides read TGTGCCAGCACCGAGGGACTAGCGGGTCCCTACGAGCAGTACTTC. It codes for CASTEGLAGPYEQYF.

The chain joins TRBV5-1 to TRBJ2-5, with D maybe TRBD2 (5 bases). In germline, CDR1 is SGHRS, CDR2 YFSETQ. Trimming stripped 7 bases from V and 0 bases from J, with 13 bases between. The CDR3 runs to 14 residues. The CDR3 DNA reads TGCGCCAGCTACGGGGAGTTGTACCAAGAGACCCAGTACTTC. Its translation is CASYGELYQETQYF. The full variable domain, rest sourced from reference TRBV5-1 and TRBJ2-5, is KAGVTQTPRYLIKTRGQQVTLSCSPISGHRSVSWYQQTPGQGLQFLFEYFSETQRNKGNFPGRFSGRQFSNSRSEMNVSTLELGDSALYLCASYGELYQETQYFGPGTRLLVL.

The J gene is TRBJ1-2, the V gene TRBV2, with D uncertain. Germline V gives CDR1 SNHLY, CDR2 FYNNEI. Trimming cost V 4 bases and J 7 bases, with 13 bases left between them. The CDR3 consists of 13 residues. The DNA for the CDR3 is TGTGCCAGCAGTGGTTTGGGGAGGGCTGGCTACACCTTC. This gives the protein CASSGLGRAGYTF.

CDR3 coding DNA: TGTGCCACCAGCAGTTCAACCCCCAGGAGGTTCAGCTCTGGAAACACCATATATTTT. It yields the protein CATSSSTPRRFSSGNTIYF. The chain employs TRBV15 and TRBJ1-3, with no clear D. From germline, CDR1 is LNHNV and CDR2 YYDKDF (reference sequence). The CDR3 totals 19 residues. V gave up 3 bases and J gave up 0 bases, with 21 bases separating them.

This chain links TRBV7-2 with TRBJ1-5; a possible D gene is TRBD1 (5 bases). CDR3 size: 15 residues. Looked up from germline, CDR1 is SGHTA and CDR2 is FQGNSA. V was shortened by 5 bases and J by 4 bases, with 15 bases between the two germline ends. CDR3 region: CASSPSGGGNQPQHF. CDR3 nucleotide sequence: TGTGCCAGCAGCCCCTCGGGGGGGGGAAATCAGCCCCAGCATTTT.

V usage is TRBV29-1 and J usage is TRBJ1-2; no firm D call. The V gene lost 7 bases and the J gene lost 5 bases, with 17 bases spanning the gap. This CDR3 has 13 residues. Germline CDR1 SQVTM, CDR2 ANQGSEA. CDR3 nucleotides: TGCAGCGCCACTTTCGGGAGTGGGTATGGCTACACCTTC. Translation: CSATFGSGYGYTF.

V usage is TRBV4-1 and J usage is TRBJ1-1, with D tentatively TRBD1 (5 bases). The CDR3 spans 17 residues. CDR1 is MGHRA and CDR2 is YSYEKL in the germline V gene. V lost 5 bases, J lost 1 base, and 20 bases lay in between. Here the CDR3 reads CASSAIPGGAGNTEAFF. Here the CDR3 DNA reads TGCGCCAGCAGCGCGATCCCCGGAGGGGCTGGGAACACTGAAGCTTTCTTT.

The chain is built from TRBV9 and TRBJ2-7; 7 bases are shared with TRBD2. The germline V gene encodes CDR1 SGDLS and CDR2 YYNGEE. Trimming at V came to 0 bases and at J to 0 bases, leaving 6 bases not matched to a gene. The CDR3 runs 16 residues. The CDR3 region is CASSVGSGLLSYEQYF. CDR3 nucleotide sequence: TGTGCCAGCAGCGTAGGTAGCGGGCTCCTCTCCTACGAGCAGTACTTC. Combining the CDR3 with reference TRBV9 and TRBJ2-7 gives the whole variable domain DSGVTQTPKHLITATGQRVTLRCSPRSGDLSVYWYQQSLDQGLQFLIQYYNGEERAKGNILERFSAQQFPDLHSELNLSSLELGDSALYFCASSVGSGLLSYEQYFGPGTRLTVT.

The V call is TRBV11-2, the J call TRBJ2-3, with TRBD1 as a possible D gene (5 bases). This CDR3 region has 16 residues. Trimming cost V 1 base and J 2 bases, with 13 bases left between them. The germline CDR1 and CDR2 sequences are SGHAT and FQNNGV. The CDR3 region is CASSLGTGAITDTQYF. CDR3 sequence (DNA): TGTGCCAGCAGCTTAGGTACAGGAGCCATCACAGATACGCAGTATTTT.